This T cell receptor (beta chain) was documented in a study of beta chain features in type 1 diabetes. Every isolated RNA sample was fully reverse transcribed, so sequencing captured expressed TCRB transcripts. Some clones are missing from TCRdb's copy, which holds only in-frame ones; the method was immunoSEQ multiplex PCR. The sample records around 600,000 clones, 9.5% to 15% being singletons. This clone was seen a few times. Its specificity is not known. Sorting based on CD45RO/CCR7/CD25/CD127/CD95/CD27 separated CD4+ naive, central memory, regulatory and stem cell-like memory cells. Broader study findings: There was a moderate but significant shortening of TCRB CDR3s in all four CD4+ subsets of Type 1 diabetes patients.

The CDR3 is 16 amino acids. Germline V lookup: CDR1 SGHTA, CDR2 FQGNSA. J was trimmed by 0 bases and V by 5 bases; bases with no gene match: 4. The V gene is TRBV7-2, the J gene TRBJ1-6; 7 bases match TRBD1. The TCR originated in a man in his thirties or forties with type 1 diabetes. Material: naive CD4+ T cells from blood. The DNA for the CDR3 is TGTGCCAGCAGCCCCACAGGGGTCTCCTATAATTCACCCCTCCACTTT. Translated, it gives CASSPTGVSYNSPLHF.